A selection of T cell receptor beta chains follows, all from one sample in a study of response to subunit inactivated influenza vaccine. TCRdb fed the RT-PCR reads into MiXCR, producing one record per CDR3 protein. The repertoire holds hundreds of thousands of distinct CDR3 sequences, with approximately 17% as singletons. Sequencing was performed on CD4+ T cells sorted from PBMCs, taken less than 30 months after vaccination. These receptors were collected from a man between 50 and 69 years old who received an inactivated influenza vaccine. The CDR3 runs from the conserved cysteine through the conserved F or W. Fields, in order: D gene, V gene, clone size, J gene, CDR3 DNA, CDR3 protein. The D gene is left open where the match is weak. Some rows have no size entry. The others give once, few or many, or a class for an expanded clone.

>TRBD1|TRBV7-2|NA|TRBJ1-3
TGTGCCAGCAGCTTATGGGCCAGACAGGGAAGAAACACCATATATTTT
CASSLWARQGRNTIYF
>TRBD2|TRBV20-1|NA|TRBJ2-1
TGCAGTGCTAGTGGGACTAGGGCTTCGGGGGAGCAGTTCTTC
CSASGTRASGEQFF
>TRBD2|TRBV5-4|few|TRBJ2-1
TGTGCCAGCAGCCGTACTAGCGGGCCGACCGGGGGTGAGCAGTTCTTC
CASSRTSGPTGGEQFF
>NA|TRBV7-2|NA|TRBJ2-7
TGTGCCAGCAGCTTAGCGGCCCAGAGAAGCTACGAGCAGTACTTC
CASSLAAQRSYEQYF
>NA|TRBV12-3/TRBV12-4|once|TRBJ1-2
TGTGCCAGCAGTTCAAGAGGGACTAACTATGGCTACACCTTC
CASSSRGTNYGYTF
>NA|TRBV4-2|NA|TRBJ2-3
TGTGCCAGCAGCCAGGTTACGGGAGCAAATACGCAGTATTTT
CASSQVTGANTQYF
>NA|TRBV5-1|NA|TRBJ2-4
TGCGCCAGCAGCTTGTCGGTTTCGGCAGGCCTAGCCAAAAACATTCAGTACTTC
CASSLSVSAGLAKNIQYF
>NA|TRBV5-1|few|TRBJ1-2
TGCGCCAGCAGCGAACAGGGAAAGTATGGCTACACCTTC
CASSEQGKYGYTF
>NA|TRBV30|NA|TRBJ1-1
TGTGCCTGGAGTCGGGGGGCGGTTGACACTGAAGCTTTCTTT
CAWSRGAVDTEAFF
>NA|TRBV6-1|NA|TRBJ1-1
TGTGCCAGCAAGAATCAGGGCCGGGGAAGGTCTACTGAAGCTTTCTTT
CASKNQGRGRSTEAFF
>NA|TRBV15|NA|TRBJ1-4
TGTGCCACCAGCAGAGGCCCCGGGCCGGGGGATGAAAAACTGTTTTTT
CATSRGPGPGDEKLFF
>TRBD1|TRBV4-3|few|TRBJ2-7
TGCGCCAGCAGCCAAGAACCTAAAGACAGGGGGAGCGAGCAGTACTTC
CASSQEPKDRGSEQYF
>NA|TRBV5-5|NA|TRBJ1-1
TGTGCCAGCAGCTTGCGGGGGTTGGGCACTGAAGCTTTCTTT
CASSLRGLGTEAFF
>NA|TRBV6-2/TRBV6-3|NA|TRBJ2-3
TGTGCCAGCAAAGAGGGGACAGATACGCAGTATTTT
CASKEGTDTQYF
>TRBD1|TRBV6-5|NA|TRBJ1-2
TGTGCCAGCAGTTTCACAGGGGTCTGGTCCGGCTATGGCTACACCTTC
CASSFTGVWSGYGYTF
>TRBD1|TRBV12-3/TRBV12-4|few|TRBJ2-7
TGTGCCAGCAGTTCCCCCCCGGGACAGTTCTCCTACGAGCAGTACTTC
CASSSPPGQFSYEQYF
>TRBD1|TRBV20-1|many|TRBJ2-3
TGCAGTGCTAAGGGGACAGGTGGAACAGATACGCAGTATTTT
CSAKGTGGTDTQYF
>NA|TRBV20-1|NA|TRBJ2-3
TGCAGTGCCGACGGGACTGAAGATTGGTATACGCAGTATTTT
CSADGTEDWYTQYF
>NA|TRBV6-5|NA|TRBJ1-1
TGTGCCAGCAGTTACCGCTCGGGGAACACTGAAGCTTTCTTT
CASSYRSGNTEAFF
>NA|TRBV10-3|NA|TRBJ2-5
TGTGCCATCAGTGTGGGGCAGACGCTTCTGGCAGGGGAGACCCAGTACTTC
CAISVGQTLLAGETQYF
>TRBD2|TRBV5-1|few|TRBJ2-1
TGCGCCAGCAGCTTGGGTACTAGCGGGAGTAAAAATGAGCAGTTCTTC
CASSLGTSGSKNEQFF
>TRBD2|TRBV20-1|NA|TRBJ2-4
TGCAGTGCTAGAGATCGCGGGAGAGGCAAAAACATTCAGTACTTC
CSARDRGRGKNIQYF
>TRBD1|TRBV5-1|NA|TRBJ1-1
TGCGCCAGCAGCCCCCAACAGGGGTTGGGCACTGAAGCTTTCTTT
CASSPQQGLGTEAFF
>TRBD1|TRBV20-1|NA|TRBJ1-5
TGCAGTGCCCCGGACAGGAGTAATCAGCCCCAGCATTTT
CSAPDRSNQPQHF
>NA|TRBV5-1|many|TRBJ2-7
TGCGCCAGCAGCTTGGATGCTCGAGATACCTACGAGCAGTACTTC
CASSLDARDTYEQYF
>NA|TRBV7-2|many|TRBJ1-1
TGTGCCAGCAGCTCCGACGGAGGAACTGAAGCTTTCTTT
CASSSDGGTEAFF
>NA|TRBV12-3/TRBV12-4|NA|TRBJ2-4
TGTGCCAGCAGCCCCTCATATGGGGGCTCCAAAAACATTCAGTACTTC
CASSPSYGGSKNIQYF
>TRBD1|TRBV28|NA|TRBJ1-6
TGTGCCAGCAGTTTCCTAGGGGGCCGATCACCCCTCCACTTT
CASSFLGGRSPLHF
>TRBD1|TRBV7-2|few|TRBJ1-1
TGTGCCAGCAGCTCGGCCCCGGACAGGAGAGCTTTCTTT
CASSSAPDRRAFF
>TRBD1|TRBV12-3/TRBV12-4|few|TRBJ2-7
TGTGCCAGCAGGACAGGGGCATCCTACGAGCAGTACTTC
CASRTGASYEQYF
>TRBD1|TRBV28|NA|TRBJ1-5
TGTGCCAGCAGTTTAGCCCTAGGGACAGGGGGGCATAGTGGTCAGCCCCAGCATTTT
CASSLALGTGGHSGQPQHF
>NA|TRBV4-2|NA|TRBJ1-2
TGTGCCAGCAGCCCCGGGGACGGCGTGGGATATGGCTACACCTTC
CASSPGDGVGYGYTF
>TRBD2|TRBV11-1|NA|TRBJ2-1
TGTGCCAGCAGAGGAGGACTAGCGGAGACCAATGAGCAGTTCTTC
CASRGGLAETNEQFF
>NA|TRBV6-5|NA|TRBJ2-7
TGTGCCAGCAGTTACTCGAAGTGGGGGAGCGAGCAGTACTTC
CASSYSKWGSEQYF
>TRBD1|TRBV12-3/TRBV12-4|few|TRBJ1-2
TGTGCCAGCAGTCCCTTTACGACAGGGGCGGGTGGCTACACCTTC
CASSPFTTGAGGYTF
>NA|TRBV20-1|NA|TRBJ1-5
TGCAGTGCTAGGATTAACAGCGATAATCAGCCCCAGCATTTT
CSARINSDNQPQHF
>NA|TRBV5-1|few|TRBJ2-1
TGCGCCAGCAGCTTGAATCGATTGGATGAGCAGTTCTTC
CASSLNRLDEQFF
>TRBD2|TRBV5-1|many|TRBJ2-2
TGCGCCAGCAGCTTGGTTAGACGGACTAGCAGCAACACCGGGGAGCTGTTTTTT
CASSLVRRTSSNTGELFF
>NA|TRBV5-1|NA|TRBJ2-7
TGCGCCAGCAGCTCGTTGACAGACTACGAGCAGTACTTC
CASSSLTDYEQYF
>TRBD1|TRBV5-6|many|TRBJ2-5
TGTGCCAGCAGCTCGACAGGGAATCAAGAGACCCAGTACTTC
CASSSTGNQETQYF
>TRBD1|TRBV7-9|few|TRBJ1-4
TGTGCCAGCAGCTTAGGTTCGGGACAGGCTATGTTTTTT
CASSLGSGQAMFF
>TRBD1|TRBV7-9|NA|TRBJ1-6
TGTGCCAGCAGCTTTTGGACAGGGGGCGATTCACCCCTCCACTTT
CASSFWTGGDSPLHF
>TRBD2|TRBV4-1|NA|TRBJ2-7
TGCGCCAGCAGCCAAGAGGTGGGACTAGAGTCCTACGAGCAGTACTTC
CASSQEVGLESYEQYF
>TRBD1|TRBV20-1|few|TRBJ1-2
TGCAGTGCTCTTGAAGGGGGCGGGGGCTATGGCTACACCTTC
CSALEGGGGYGYTF
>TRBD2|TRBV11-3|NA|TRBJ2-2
TGTGCCAGCAGCCGCGGACTAGCGGGAGAGAACACCGGGGAGCTGTTTTTT
CASSRGLAGENTGELFF
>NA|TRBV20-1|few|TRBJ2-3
TGCAGTGCTAGTCGTCCGGCGGAAAACACAGATACGCAGTATTTT
CSASRPAENTDTQYF